This T cell receptor (beta chain) was retrieved from a study of siplizumab effects on memory and regulatory T cells. Per sample, about 100,000 TCR templates were assayed. Libraries were prepared by immunoSEQ multiplex PCR; TCRdb keeps only in-frame clonotypes and omits some of them. The sample contains approximately 100,000 clones, around 92% of which appear only once. The CDR3 runs 14 residues. V was pared by 3 bases and J by 5 bases, with 6 bases of the junction left unmatched. Per germline, CDR1 LNHDA and CDR2 SQIVND (reference sequence). This receptor was obtained from a human donor in good health. The rearrangement joins TRBV19 to TRBJ2-5; TRBD2 matches 7 bases. The sample was Tregs sorted from blood. The CDR3 DNA sequence: TGTGCCAGTAGTATCGGGACTATCCGGGAGACCCAGTACTTC. This sequence encodes CASSIGTIRETQYF.